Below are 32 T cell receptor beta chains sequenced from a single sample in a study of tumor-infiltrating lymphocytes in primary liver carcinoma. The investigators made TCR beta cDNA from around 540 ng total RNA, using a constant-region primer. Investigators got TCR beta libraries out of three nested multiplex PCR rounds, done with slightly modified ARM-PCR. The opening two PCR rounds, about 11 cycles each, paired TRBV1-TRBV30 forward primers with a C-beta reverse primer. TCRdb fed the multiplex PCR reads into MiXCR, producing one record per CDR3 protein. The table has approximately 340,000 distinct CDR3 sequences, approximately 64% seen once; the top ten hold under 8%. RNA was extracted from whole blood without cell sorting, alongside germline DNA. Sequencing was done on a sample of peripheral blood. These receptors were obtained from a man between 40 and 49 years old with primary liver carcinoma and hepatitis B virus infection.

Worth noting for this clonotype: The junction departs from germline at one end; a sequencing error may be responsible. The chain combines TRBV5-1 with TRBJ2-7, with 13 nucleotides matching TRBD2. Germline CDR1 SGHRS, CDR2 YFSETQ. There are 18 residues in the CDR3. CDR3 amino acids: CASSQGLAGSIVSYEQSF. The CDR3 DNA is TGCGCCAGCAGCCAGGGACTAGCGGGGAGTATCGTCTCCTACGAGCAGTCCTTC.

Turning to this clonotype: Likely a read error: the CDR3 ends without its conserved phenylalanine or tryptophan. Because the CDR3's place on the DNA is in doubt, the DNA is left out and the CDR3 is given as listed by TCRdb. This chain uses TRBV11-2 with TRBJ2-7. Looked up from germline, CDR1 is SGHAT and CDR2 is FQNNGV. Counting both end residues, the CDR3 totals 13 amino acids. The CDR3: CASSLGSTYEQYS.

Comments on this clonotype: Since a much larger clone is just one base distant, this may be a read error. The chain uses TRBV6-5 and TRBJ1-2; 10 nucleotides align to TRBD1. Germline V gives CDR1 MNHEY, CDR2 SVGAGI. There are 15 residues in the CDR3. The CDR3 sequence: CASSYRQGAGYGYIF. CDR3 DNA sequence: TGTGCCAGCAGTTACAGACAGGGGGCTGGCTATGGCTACATCTTC.

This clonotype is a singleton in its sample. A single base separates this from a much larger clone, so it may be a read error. The CDR3 nucleotides are TGTGCCAGCAGCTCGGACCGGGTGCACAATGAGCAGTTCTTC. Its protein is CASSSDRVHNEQFF. The chain links TRBV5-6 to TRBJ2-1; no firm D call. V was shortened by 3 bases and J by 5 bases, with 12 bases between the two germline ends. The CDR3 is 14 amino acids. Germline V lookup: CDR1 SGHDT, CDR2 YYEEEE.

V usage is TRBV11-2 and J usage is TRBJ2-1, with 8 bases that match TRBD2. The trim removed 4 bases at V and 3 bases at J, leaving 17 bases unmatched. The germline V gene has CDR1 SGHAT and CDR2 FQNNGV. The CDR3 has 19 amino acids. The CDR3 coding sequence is TGTGCCAGCAGCTGCCAAAGTCGGGTAGCGGGGAAGTTCTACAATGAGCAGTTCTTC. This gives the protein CASSCQSRVAGKFYNEQFF.

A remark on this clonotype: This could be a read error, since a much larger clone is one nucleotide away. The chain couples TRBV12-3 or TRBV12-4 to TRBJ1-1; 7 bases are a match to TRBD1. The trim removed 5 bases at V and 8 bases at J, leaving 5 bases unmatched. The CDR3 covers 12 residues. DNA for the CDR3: TGTGCCAGCAGTAGACAGGGATCCGAAGCTTTCTTT. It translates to CASSRQGSEAFF.

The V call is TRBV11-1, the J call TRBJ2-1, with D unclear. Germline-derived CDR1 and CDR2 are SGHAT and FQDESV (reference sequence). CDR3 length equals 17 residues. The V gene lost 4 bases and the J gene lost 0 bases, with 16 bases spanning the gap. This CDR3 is CASSSTAPASSYNEQFF. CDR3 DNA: TGTGCCAGCAGCTCGACCGCGCCGGCCAGCTCCTACAATGAGCAGTTCTTC.

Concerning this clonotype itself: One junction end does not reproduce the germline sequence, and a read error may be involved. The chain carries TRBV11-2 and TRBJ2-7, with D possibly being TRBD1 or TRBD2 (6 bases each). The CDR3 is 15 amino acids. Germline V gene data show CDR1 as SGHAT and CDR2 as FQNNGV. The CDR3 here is CASSLGGTTTYEHYF. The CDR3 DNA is TGTGCCAGCTCACTTGGGGGGACAACCACCTACGAGCATTACTTC.

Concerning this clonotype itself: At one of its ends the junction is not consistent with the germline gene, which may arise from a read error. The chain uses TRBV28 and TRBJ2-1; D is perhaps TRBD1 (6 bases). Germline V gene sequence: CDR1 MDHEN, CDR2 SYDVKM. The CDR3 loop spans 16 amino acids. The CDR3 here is CTSSSQGQGSYNEQFF. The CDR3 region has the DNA TGTACCAGCAGTTCGCAGGGGCAGGGCTCCTACAATGAGCAGTTCTTC. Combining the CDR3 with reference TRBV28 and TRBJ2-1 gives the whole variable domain DVKVTQSSRYLVKRTGEKVFLECVQDMDHENMFWYRQDPGLGLRLIYFSYDVKMKEKGDIPEGYSVSREKKERFSLILESASTNQTSMYLCTSSSQGQGSYNEQFFGPGTRLTVL.

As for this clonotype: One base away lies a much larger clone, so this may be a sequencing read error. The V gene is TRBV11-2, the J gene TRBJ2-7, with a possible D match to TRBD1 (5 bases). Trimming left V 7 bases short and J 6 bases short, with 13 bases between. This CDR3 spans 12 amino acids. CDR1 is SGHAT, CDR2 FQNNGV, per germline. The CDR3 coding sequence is TGTGCCAGCAACCAGGGTTGGGGCGAGCAGTACTTC. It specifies CASNQGWGEQYF.

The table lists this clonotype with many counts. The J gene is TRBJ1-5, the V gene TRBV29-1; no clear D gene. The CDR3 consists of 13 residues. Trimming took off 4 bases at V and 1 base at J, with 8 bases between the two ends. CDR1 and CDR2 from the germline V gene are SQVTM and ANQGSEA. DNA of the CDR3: TGCAGCGTTGTGGTAGGCAGCAATCAGCCCCAGCATTTT. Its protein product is CSVVVGSNQPQHF.

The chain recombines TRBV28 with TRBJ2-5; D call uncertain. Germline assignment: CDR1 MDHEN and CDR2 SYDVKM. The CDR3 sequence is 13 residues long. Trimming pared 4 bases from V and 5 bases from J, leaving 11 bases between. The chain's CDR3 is CASSSPSTETQYF. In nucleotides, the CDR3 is TGTGCCAGCAGTTCCCCGAGCACGGAGACCCAGTACTTC.

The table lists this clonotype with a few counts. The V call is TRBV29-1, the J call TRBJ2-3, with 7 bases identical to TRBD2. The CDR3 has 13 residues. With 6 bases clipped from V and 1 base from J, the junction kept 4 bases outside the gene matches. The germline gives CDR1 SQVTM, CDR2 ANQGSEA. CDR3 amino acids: CSVGGGRTDTQYF. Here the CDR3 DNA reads TGCAGCGTGGGGGGGGGACGCACAGATACGCAGTATTTT.

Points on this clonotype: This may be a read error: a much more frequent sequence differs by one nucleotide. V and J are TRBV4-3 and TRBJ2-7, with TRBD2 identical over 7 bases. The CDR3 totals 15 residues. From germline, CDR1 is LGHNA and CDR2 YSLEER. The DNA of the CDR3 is TGCGCCAGCAGCCAAGCTCGGGAGGCAGCCTACAAGCAGTACTTC. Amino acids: CASSQAREAAYKQYF.

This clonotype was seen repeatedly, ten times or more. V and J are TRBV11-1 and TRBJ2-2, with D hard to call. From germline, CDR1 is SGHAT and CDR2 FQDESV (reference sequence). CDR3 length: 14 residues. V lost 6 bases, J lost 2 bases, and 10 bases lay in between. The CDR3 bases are TGTGCCAGCAGTACGGGTTTCAACACCGGGGAGCTGTTTTTT. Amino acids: CASSTGFNTGELFF.

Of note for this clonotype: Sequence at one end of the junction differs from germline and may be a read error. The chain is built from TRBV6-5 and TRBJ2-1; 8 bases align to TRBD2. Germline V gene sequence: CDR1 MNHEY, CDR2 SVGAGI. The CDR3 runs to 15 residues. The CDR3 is CASTKIGTRINEQFF. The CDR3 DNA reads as TGTGCGAGCACCAAAATCGGGACTAGGATCAATGAGCAGTTCTTC.

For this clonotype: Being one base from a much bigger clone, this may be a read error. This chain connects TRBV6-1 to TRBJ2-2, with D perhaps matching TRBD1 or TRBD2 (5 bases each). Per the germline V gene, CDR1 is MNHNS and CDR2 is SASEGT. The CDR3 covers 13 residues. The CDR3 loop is CASSYILDGGLFF. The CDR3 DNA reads TGTGCCAGCAGTTACATCCTAGATGGGGGGCTGTTTTTT.

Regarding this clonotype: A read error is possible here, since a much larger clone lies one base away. CDR3 sequence (DNA): TGTACCAGCAGACCCGGGACAGGGTTCTTTGGCTACACCTTC. Amino acids: CTSRPGTGFFGYTF. V gene TRBV12-3 or TRBV12-4 combines with J gene TRBJ1-2; TRBD1 matches at 9 bases. This CDR3 spans 14 amino acids.

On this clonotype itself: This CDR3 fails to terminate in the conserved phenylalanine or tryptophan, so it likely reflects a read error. As DNA, the CDR3 is TGTGCCAGCAGCCCTCGGACAGCAACTAATGAAAAACTGTTTTTA. Translated, it gives CASSPRTATNEKLFL. This chain connects TRBV11-2 to TRBJ1-4; D may be TRBD1 (6 bases). The CDR3 is 15 residues long. Trimming removed 5 bases at V and 0 bases at J, with 10 bases between. Germline loops: CDR1 SGHAT, CDR2 FQNNGV.

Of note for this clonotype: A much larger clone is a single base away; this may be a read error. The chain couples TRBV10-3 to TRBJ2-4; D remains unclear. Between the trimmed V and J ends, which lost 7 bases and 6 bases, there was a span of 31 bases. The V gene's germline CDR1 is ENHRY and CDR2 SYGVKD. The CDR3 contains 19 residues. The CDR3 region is CAIIPLWQPLSYMGNIQYF. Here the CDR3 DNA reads TGTGCCATCATTCCCCTCTGGCAACCGTTGTCTTACATGGGAAACATTCAGTACTTC.

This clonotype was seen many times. CDR3: CAISRGSSGANVLTF. Written as DNA, the CDR3 is TGTGCCATCAGTCGGGGGAGCTCTGGGGCCAACGTCCTGACTTTC. This sequence joins TRBV10-3 and TRBJ2-6, with a possible D match to TRBD2 (6 bases). Per germline, CDR1 ENHRY and CDR2 SYGVKD. The CDR3 has 15 amino acids. Trimming took off 5 bases at V and 0 bases at J, with 8 bases between the two ends.

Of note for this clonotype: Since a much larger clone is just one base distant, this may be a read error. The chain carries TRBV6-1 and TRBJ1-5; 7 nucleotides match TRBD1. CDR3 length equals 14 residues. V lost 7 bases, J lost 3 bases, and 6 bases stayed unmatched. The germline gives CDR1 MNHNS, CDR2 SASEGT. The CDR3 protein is CASNSDRVNQPQHF. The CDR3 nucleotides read TGTGCCAGCAATTCTGACAGGGTCAATCAGCCCCAGCATTTT.

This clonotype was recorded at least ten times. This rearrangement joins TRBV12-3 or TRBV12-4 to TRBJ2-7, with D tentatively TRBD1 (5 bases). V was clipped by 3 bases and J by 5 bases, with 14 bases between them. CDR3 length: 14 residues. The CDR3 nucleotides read TGTGCCAGCAGTTTTCGGCAGGGTAAGGACGAGCAGTACTTC. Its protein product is CASSFRQGKDEQYF.

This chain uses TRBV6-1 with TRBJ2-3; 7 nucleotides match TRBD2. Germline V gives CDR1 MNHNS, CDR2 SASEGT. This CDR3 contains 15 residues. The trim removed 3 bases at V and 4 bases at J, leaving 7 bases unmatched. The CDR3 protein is CASSEAAGEADTQYF. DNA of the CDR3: TGTGCCAGCAGTGAGGCTGCGGGAGAGGCAGATACGCAGTATTTT.

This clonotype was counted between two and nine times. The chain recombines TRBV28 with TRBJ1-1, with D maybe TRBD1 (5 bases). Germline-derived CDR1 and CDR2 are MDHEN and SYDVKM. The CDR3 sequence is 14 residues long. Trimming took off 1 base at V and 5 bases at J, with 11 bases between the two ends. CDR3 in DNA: TGTGCCAGCAGTTTATCCGGGGAGGGGACTGAAGCTTTCTTT. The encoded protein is CASSLSGEGTEAFF. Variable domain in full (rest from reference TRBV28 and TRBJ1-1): DVKVTQSSRYLVKRTGEKVFLECVQDMDHENMFWYRQDPGLGLRLIYFSYDVKMKEKGDIPEGYSVSREKKERFSLILESASTNQTSMYLCASSLSGEGTEAFFGQGTRLTVV.

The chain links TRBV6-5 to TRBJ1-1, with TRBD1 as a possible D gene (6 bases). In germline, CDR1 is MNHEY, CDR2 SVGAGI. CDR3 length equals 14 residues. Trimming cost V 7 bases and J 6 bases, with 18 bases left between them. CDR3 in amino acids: CASKQTGAWAEAFF. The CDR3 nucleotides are TGTGCCAGCAAGCAGACAGGCGCTTGGGCTGAAGCTTTCTTT.

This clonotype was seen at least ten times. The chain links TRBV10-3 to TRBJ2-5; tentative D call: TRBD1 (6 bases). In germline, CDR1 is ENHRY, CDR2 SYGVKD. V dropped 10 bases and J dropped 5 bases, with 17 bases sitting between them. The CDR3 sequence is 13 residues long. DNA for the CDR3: TGTGCCACCAATCAGGGGTCTGGTGAGACCCAGTACTTC. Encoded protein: CATNQGSGETQYF.

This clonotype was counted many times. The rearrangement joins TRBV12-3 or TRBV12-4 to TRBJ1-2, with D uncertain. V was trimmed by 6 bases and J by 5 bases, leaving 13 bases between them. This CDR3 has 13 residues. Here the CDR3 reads CASSPQKGYGYTF. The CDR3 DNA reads TGTGCCAGCAGCCCCCAAAAGGGATATGGCTACACCTTC.

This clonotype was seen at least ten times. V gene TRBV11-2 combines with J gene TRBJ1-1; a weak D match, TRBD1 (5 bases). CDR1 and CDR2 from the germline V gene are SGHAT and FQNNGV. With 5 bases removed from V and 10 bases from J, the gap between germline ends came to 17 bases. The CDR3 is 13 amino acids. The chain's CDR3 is CASSEGLPIRAFF. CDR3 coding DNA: TGTGCCAGCAGCGAGGGACTCCCGATAAGAGCTTTCTTT.

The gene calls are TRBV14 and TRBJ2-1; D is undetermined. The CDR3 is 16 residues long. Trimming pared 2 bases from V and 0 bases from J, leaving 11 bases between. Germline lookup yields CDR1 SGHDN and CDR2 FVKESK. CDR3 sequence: CASSQPSRTSYNEQFF. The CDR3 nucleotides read TGTGCCAGCAGCCAACCTAGTCGGACCTCCTACAATGAGCAGTTCTTC.

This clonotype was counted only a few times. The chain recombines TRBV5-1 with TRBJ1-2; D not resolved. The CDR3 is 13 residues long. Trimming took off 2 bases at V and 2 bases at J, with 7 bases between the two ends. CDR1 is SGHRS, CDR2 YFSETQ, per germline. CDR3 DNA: TGCGCCAGCAGCTTTTTGGAGAACTATGGCTACACCTTC. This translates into CASSFLENYGYTF. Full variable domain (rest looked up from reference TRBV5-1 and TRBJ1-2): KAGVTQTPRYLIKTRGQQVTLSCSPISGHRSVSWYQQTPGQGLQFLFEYFSETQRNKGNFPGRFSGRQFSNSRSEMNVSTLELGDSALYLCASSFLENYGYTFGSGTRLTVV.

CDR3: CASQVSTGTGYYEQYF. CDR3 DNA sequence: TGCGCCAGCCAGGTCTCGACCGGGACAGGTTACTACGAGCAGTACTTC. This sequence joins TRBV5-1 and TRBJ2-7; 8 bases agree with TRBD1. The CDR3 is 16 amino acids. V was clipped by 7 bases and J by 3 bases; unmatched bases: 15. CDR1 and CDR2 (germline): SGHRS, YFSETQ.